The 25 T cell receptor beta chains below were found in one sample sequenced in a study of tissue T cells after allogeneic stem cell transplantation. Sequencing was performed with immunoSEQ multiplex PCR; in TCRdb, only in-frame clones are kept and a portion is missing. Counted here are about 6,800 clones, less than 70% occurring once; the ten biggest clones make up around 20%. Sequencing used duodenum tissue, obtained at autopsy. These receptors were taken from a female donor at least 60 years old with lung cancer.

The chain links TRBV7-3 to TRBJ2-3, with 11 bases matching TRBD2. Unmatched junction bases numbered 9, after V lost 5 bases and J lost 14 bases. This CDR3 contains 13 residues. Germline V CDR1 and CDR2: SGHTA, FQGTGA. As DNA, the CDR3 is TGTGCCAGCAGCGCGGCACTAGCGGGAGAGAGGTATTTT. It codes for CASSAALAGERYF.

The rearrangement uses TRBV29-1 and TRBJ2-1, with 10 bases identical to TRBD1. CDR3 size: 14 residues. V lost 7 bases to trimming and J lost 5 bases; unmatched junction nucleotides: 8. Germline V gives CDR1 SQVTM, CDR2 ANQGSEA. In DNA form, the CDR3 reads TGCAGCGCCGCTCGACAGGGGGCACACAATGAGCAGTTCTTC. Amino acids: CSAARQGAHNEQFF.

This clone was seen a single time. The CDR3 spells CASSHRQTNYGYTF. The CDR3 DNA sequence: TGTGCCAGCAGCCACCGACAGACTAACTATGGCTACACCTTC. The chain has TRBV6-6 and TRBJ1-2; maybe TRBD1 (5 bases). Deletions cut 6 bases from V and 0 bases from J, with 11 bases between. Germline V gives CDR1 MNHNY, CDR2 SVGAGI (reference sequence). The CDR3 spans 14 residues.

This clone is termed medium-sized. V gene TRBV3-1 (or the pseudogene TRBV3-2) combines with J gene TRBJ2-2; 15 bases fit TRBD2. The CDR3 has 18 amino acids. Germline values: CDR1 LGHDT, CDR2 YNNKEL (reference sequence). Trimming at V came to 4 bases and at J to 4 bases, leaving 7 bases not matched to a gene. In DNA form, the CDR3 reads TGTGCCAGCAGCCGACCCGGGACTAGCGGGGGGCCCACCGGGGAGCTGTTTTTT. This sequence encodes CASSRPGTSGGPTGELFF.

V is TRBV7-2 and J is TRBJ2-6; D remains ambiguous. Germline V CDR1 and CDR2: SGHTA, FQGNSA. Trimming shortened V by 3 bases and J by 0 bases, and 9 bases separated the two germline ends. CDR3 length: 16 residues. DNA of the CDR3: TGTGCCAGCAGCTTGGCCCCTGGCTCTGGGGCCAACGTCCTGACTTTC. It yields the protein CASSLAPGSGANVLTF. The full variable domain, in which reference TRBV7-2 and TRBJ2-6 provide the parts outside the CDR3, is GAGVSQSPSNKVTEKGKDVELRCDPISGHTALYWYRQSLGQGLEFLIYFQGNSAPDKSGLPSDRFSAERTGGSVSTLTIQRTQQEDSAVYLCASSLAPGSGANVLTFGAGSRLTVL.

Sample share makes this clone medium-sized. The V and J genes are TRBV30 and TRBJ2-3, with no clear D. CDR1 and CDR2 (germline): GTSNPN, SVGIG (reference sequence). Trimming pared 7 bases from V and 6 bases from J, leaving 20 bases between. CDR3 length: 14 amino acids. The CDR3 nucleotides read TGTGCCTCCCGGAGAGCAGGCCAGCATGATACGCAGTATTTT. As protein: CASRRAGQHDTQYF.

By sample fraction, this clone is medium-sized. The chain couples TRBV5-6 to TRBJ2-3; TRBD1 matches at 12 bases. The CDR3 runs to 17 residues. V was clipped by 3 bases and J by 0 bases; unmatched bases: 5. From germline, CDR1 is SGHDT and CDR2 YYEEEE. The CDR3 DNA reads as TGTGCCAGCAGCTATCCGGGACAGGGGGCCAGCACAGATACGCAGTATTTT. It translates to CASSYPGQGASTDTQYF.

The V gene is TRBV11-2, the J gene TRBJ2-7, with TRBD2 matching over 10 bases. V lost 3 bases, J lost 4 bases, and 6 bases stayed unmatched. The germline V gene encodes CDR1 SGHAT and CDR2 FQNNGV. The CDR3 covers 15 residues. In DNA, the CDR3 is TGTGCCAGCAGCTTCGAGCGGGGGGGTGGTTACGAGCAGTACTTC. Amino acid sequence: CASSFERGGGYEQYF.

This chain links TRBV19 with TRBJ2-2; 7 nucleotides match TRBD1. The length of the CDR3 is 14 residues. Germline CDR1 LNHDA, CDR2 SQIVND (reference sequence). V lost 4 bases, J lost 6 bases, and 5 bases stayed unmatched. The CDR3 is CASSRQGWSGELFF. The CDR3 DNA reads TGTGCCAGTAGTAGACAGGGATGGTCCGGGGAGCTGTTTTTT.

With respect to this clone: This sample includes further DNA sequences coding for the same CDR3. DNA for the CDR3: TGTGCCAGCTCACCAGATAGGAAAAACACTGAAGCTTTCTTT. It translates to CASSPDRKNTEAFF. This chain joins TRBV18 and TRBJ1-1, with D unclear. The V gene lost 2 bases and the J gene lost 2 bases, with 9 bases spanning the gap. From germline, CDR1 is KGHSH and CDR2 LQKENI. There are 14 residues in the CDR3.

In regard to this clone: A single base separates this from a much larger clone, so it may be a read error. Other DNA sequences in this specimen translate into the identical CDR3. The CDR3 loop reads CASSPTGDYGYTF. Written as DNA, the CDR3 is TGTGCCAGCAGTCCTACGGGGGACTATGGCTACACCTTC. The chain is built from TRBV6-6 and TRBJ1-2; a possible D gene is TRBD1 (5 bases). Germline-derived CDR1 and CDR2 are MNHNY and SVGAGI (reference sequence). The CDR3 is made up of 13 amino acids. The V and J ends lost 5 bases and 3 bases respectively, with 10 bases between them.

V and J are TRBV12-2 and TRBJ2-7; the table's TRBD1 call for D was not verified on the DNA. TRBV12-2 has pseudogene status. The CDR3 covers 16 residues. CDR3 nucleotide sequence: TGTGCAAGTCGCTTAGCGCGTAGGGGGCCCACCTACGAGCAGTACTTC. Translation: CASRLARRGPTYEQYF.

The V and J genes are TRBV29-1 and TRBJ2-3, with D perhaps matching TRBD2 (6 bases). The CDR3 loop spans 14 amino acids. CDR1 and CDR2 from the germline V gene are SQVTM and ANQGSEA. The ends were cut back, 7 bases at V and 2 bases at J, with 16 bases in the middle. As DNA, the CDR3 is TGCAGCGGGGGGGTGGTAGGAGCCACAGATACGCAGTATTTT. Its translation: CSGGVVGATDTQYF.

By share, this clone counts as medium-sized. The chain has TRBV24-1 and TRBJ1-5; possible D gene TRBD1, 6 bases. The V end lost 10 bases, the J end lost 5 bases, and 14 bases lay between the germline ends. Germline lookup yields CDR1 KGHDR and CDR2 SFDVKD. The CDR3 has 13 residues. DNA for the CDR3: TGTGCCACGCAGGGGTTCAATTATCAGCCCCAGCATTTT. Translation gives CATQGFNYQPQHF.

CDR3 bases: TGTGCCAGCAGTTACCGCTCAGATAATTCACCCCTCCACTTT. This sequence encodes CASSYRSDNSPLHF. This sequence joins TRBV6-5 and TRBJ1-6; D is undetermined. The CDR3 has 14 residues. CDR1 and CDR2 (germline): MNHEY, SVGAGI. V lost 2 bases to trimming and J lost 5 bases, with 7 bases between them.

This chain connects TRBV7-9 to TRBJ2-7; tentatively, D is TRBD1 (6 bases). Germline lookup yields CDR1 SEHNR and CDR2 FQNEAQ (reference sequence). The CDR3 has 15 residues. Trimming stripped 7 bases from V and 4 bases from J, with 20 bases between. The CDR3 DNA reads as TGTGCCAGCACAGGAACAGGGCCTTCGAAGTACGAGCAGTACTTC. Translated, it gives CASTGTGPSKYEQYF.

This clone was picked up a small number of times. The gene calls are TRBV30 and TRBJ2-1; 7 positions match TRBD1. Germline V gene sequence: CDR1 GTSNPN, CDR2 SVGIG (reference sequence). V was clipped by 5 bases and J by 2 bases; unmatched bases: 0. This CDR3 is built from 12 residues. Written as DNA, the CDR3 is TGTGCCTGGGACAGGGCCTACAATGAGCAGTTCTTC. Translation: CAWDRAYNEQFF.

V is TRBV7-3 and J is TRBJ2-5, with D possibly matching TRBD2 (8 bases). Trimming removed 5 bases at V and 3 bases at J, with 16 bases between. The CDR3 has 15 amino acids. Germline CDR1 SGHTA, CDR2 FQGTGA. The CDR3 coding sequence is TGTGCCAGCAGCCCATATAGCGGGACAGAAGAGACCCAGTACTTC. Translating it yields CASSPYSGTEETQYF.

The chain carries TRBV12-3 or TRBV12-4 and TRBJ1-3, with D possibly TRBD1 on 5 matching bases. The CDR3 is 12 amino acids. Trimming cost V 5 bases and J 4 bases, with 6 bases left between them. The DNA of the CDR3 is TGTGCCAGCAGTCGACAGGGAAACACCATATATTTT. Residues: CASSRQGNTIYF.

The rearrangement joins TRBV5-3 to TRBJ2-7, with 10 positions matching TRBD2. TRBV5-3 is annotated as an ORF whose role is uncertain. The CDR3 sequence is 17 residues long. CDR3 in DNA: TGTGTCCAGAAAGCGACTAGCGGGCGAAGGAGCTCCTACGAGCAGTACTTC. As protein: CVQKATSGRRSSYEQYF.

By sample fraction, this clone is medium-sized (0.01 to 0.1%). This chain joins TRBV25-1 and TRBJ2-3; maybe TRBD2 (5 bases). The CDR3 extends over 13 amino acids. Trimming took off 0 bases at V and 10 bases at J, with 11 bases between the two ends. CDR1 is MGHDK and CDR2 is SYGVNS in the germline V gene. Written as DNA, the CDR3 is TGTGCCAGCAGTGAATATGTGGGGAGTGCGCAGTATTTT. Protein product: CASSEYVGSAQYF. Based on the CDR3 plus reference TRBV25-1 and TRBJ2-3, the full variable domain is EADIYQTPRYLVIGTGKKITLECSQTMGHDKMYWYQQDPGMELHLIHYSYGVNSTEKGDLSSESTVSRIRTEHFPLTLESARPSHTSQYLCASSEYVGSAQYFGPGTRLTVL.

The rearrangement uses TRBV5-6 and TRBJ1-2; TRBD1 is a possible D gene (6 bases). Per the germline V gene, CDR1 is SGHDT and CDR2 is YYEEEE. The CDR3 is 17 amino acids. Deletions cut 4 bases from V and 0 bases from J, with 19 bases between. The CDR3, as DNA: TGTGCCAGCAGCGATGAGGGCAGGGGACTAGCTAACTATGGCTACACCTTC. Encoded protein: CASSDEGRGLANYGYTF.

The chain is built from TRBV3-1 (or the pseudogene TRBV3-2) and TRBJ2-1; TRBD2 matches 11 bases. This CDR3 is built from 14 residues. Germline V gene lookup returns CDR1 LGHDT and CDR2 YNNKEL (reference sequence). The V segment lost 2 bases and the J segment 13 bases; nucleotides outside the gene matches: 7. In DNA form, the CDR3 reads TGTGCCAGCAGCCAACGTGATACTAGCGGGGGACAGTTCTTC. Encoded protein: CASSQRDTSGGQFF.

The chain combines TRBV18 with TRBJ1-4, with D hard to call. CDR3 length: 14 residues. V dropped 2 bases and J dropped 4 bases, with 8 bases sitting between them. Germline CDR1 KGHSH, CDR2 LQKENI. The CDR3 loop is CASSPGGNNEKLFF. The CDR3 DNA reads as TGTGCCAGCTCACCAGGAGGGAATAATGAAAAACTGTTTTTT.

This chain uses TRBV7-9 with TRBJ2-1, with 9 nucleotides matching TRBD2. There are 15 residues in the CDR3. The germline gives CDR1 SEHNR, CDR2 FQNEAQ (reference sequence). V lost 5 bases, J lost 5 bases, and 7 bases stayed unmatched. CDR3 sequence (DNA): TGTGCCAGCAGCCTAGGGGCTAGCGGGAACAATGAGCAGTTCTTC. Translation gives CASSLGASGNNEQFF.